A single sample gave rise to the 4 T cell receptor beta chains below, sequenced in a study of OX40 agonist ivuxolimab in advanced cancers. Libraries were prepared by immunoSEQ multiplex PCR; TCRdb keeps only in-frame clonotypes and omits some of them. Of fewer than 100,000 clones in the sample, around 86% were seen once. The sample in question was CD4+ or CD8+ T cells sorted from blood, obtained in a trial of the OX40 agonist ivuxolimab. Every receptor here comes from an adult with an advanced solid tumor such as melanoma, head and neck, liver or kidney cancer.

V and J are TRBV6-1 and TRBJ1-4; possible D gene TRBD1, 5 bases. The CDR3 covers 18 residues. V lost 1 base and J 5 bases, leaving 20 bases between the germline ends. Germline CDR1 and CDR2: MNHNS and SASEGT. The CDR3 reads CASSEERMGRQGNEKLFF. In DNA, the CDR3 is TGTGCCAGCAGTGAAGAGCGAATGGGGAGGCAGGGCAATGAAAAACTGTTTTTT.

The rearrangement joins TRBV19 to TRBJ1-5; possible D gene TRBD1, 6 bases. The germline V gene encodes CDR1 LNHDA and CDR2 SQIVND (reference sequence). The V end lost 7 bases, the J end lost 3 bases, and 19 bases lay between the germline ends. This CDR3 contains 16 residues. The CDR3 loop reads CASTPGRVGANQPQHF. DNA for the CDR3: TGTGCCAGTACCCCCGGACGTGTGGGGGCCAATCAGCCCCAGCATTTT.

The chain is built from TRBV9 and TRBJ2-1; 7 positions agree with TRBD2. V trimming: 0 bases; J trimming: 6 bases; junction bases outside the gene matches: 9. Looked up from germline, CDR1 is SGDLS and CDR2 is YYNGEE. The CDR3 spans 16 residues. CDR3 coding DNA: TGTGCCAGCAGCGTAGCGGGAGCGGGACCCCCCAATGAGCAGTTCTTC. This encodes CASSVAGAGPPNEQFF. The full variable domain, with the rest looked up from reference TRBV9 and TRBJ2-1, is DSGVTQTPKHLITATGQRVTLRCSPRSGDLSVYWYQQSLDQGLQFLIQYYNGEERAKGNILERFSAQQFPDLHSELNLSSLELGDSALYFCASSVAGAGPPNEQFFGPGTRLTVL.

CDR3 sequence: CASTPSSGRTQYF. The CDR3, as DNA: TGTGCCAGCACCCCAAGTAGCGGGAGGACGCAGTATTTT. The rearrangement uses TRBV14 and TRBJ2-3; 10 bases agree with TRBD2. CDR3 length: 13 residues. CDR1 is SGHDN, CDR2 FVKESK, per germline. V trimming: 7 bases; J trimming: 9 bases; junction bases outside the gene matches: 7.